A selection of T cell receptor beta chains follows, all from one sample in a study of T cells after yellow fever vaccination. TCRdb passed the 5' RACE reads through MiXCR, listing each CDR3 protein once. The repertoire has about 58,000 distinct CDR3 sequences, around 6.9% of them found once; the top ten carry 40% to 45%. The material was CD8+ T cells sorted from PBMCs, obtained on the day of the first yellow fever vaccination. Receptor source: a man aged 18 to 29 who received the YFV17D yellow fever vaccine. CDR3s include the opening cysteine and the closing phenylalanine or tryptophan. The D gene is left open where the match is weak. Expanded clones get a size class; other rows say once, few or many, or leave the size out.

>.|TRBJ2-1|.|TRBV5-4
TGTGCCAGCAGCTTGATGAGGGAGCAGTTCTTC
CASSLMREQFF
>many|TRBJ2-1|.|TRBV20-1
TGCAGTGCTAGTAGGGCCGGGACCTCCTACAATGAGCAGTTCTTC
CSASRAGTSYNEQFF
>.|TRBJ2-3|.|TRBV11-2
TGTGCCAGCAGCTTAGGAGGAGTCAGGGGAACAGATACGCAGTATTTT
CASSLGGVRGTDTQYF
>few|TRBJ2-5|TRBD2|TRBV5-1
TGCGCCAGCAGCTCACTTAGCGGGGGGGTCCAAGAGACCCAGTACTTC
CASSSLSGGVQETQYF
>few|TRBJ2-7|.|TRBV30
TGTGCCTGGAGTGTACCGACATTCGAGCAGTACTTC
CAWSVPTFEQYF
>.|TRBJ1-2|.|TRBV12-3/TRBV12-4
TGTGCCAGCAGTTTAGGGCCGGGTCGACATGGCTACACCTTC
CASSLGPGRHGYTF
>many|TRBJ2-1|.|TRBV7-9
TGTGCCAGCAACCGGGGAGGCTTAACACCGCCCAATGAGCAGTTCTTC
CASNRGGLTPPNEQFF
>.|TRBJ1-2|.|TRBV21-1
TGTGCCACGCACGTCTATGGCTACACCTTC
CATHVYGYTF
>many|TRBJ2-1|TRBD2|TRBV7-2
TGTGCCAGCAGCCCCGGACTAGCGGGGAACAATGAGCAGTTCTTC
CASSPGLAGNNEQFF
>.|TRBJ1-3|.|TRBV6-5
TGTGCCAGCAGACAGGGTCCAAACACCATATATTTT
CASRQGPNTIYF
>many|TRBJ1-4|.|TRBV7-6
TGTGCCAGCAGCTCCTCAGACAGGCTGAATGAAAAACTGTTTTTT
CASSSSDRLNEKLFF
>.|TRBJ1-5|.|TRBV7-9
TGTGCCAGCAGCTTATTACGGTTTCCCCACCGAGGCCAGCCCCAGCATTTT
CASSLLRFPHRGQPQHF
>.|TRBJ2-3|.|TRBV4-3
TGCGCCAGCAGCCAAGATCTTGTCCTGTCGAATGGCTTGAATGCGGATACGCAGTATTTT
CASSQDLVLSNGLNADTQYF
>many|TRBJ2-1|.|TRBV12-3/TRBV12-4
TGTGCCAGCAGTCTGGGTCACAGAGCCGATGAGCAGTTCTTC
CASSLGHRADEQFF
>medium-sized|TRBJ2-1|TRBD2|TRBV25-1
TGTGCCAGCAGTGAATTAGCGGGGGAGGTCAATGAGCAGTTCTTC
CASSELAGEVNEQFF
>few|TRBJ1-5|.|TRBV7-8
TGTGCCAGCAGCTTAGTTGGTAGGGAAAGCAATCAGCCCCAGCATTTT
CASSLVGRESNQPQHF